The 24 T cell receptor beta chains listed next were all sequenced from one sample in a study of blood T cell repertoires in COVID-19. Assay used: immunoSEQ multiplex PCR; TCRdb lists only in-frame clones, some missing. The repertoire consists of around 190,000 clones, with around 84% occurring once and the leading ten covering 3.2%. Sequencing was carried out using PBMCs or T cells enriched from blood (not recorded which). These receptor sequences come from a woman under 40 who had recovered from COVID-19.

CDR3 sequence: CASTDLETQYF. The CDR3 DNA follows: TGTGCCAGCACCGACTTAGAGACCCAGTACTTC. This rearrangement joins TRBV12-3 or TRBV12-4 to TRBJ2-5; D is ambiguous. The CDR3 spans 11 residues. The V and J ends lost 7 bases and 4 bases respectively, with 7 bases between them.

V usage is TRBV18 and J usage is TRBJ2-7; D gene uncertain. The germline V gene has CDR1 KGHSH and CDR2 LQKENI. This CDR3 has 13 amino acids. V was shortened by 1 base and J by 5 bases, with 9 bases between the two germline ends. CDR3 sequence: CASSPQNRDEQYV. DNA for the CDR3: TGTGCCAGCTCACCACAAAATCGGGACGAGCAGTACGTC.

This clone has just a few counts. This rearrangement joins TRBV18 to TRBJ2-7, with D possibly matching TRBD2 (6 bases). The length of the CDR3 is 15 residues. The ends were cut back, 5 bases at V and 7 bases at J, with 21 bases in the middle. Germline V gene lookup returns CDR1 KGHSH and CDR2 LQKENI. The CDR3 DNA sequence: TGTGCCAGCTCAAGGGACTTTTCCCCTACTCGGGAGCAGTACTTC. Translation gives CASSRDFSPTREQYF.

As DNA, the CDR3 is TGTGCCAGCAGCTTGGGTTTACTAGCGGTTCATGGCACAGATACGCAGTATTTT. As protein: CASSLGLLAVHGTDTQYF. V usage is TRBV5-6 and J usage is TRBJ2-3, with 8 positions matching TRBD2. CDR1 and CDR2 (germline): SGHDT, YYEEEE. The trim removed 0 bases at V and 1 base at J, leaving 10 bases unmatched. This CDR3 is built from 18 residues. Combining the CDR3 with reference TRBV5-6 and TRBJ2-3 gives the whole variable domain DAGVTQSPTHLIKTRGQQVTLRCSPKSGHDTVSWYQQALGQGPQFIFQYYEEEERQRGNFPDRFSGHQFPNYSSELNVNALLLGDSALYLCASSLGLLAVHGTDTQYFGPGTRLTVL.

This clone was recorded at least ten times. The V and J genes are TRBV5-1 and TRBJ1-6; D may be TRBD1 (6 bases). Per the germline V gene, CDR1 is SGHRS and CDR2 is YFSETQ. CDR3 length: 15 residues. V shed 3 bases and J shed 4 bases, with 11 bases lying between them. The CDR3 bases are TGCGCCAGCAGCTGGGAGGGACAATATAATTCACCCCTCCACTTT. Amino acids: CASSWEGQYNSPLHF.

The chain recombines TRBV27 with TRBJ2-2; 16 bases line up with TRBD2. This CDR3 region has 19 residues. Germline values: CDR1 MNHEY, CDR2 SMNVEV (reference sequence). V dropped 4 bases and J dropped 4; count of bases not matched to a gene: 9. This CDR3 reads CASSSPGTSGRAGTGELFF. CDR3 coding DNA: TGTGCCAGCAGTTCCCCCGGGACTAGCGGGAGGGCGGGCACCGGGGAGCTGTTTTTT.

The V gene is TRBV3-1 (or the pseudogene TRBV3-2), the J gene TRBJ1-2; D is possibly TRBD1 (5 bases). The CDR3 length is 13 residues. V lost 2 bases to trimming and J lost 4 bases, with 8 bases between them. Germline CDR1 reads LGHDT; CDR2 reads YNNKEL (reference sequence). CDR3: CASSQLGGYGYTF. The DNA for the CDR3 is TGTGCCAGCAGCCAATTGGGGGGCTATGGCTACACCTTC.

V and J are TRBV7-2 and TRBJ2-1, with 11 bases fitting TRBD2. V shed 4 bases, J shed 5 bases, and the junction held 4 bases outside the gene matches. The germline V gene has CDR1 SGHTA and CDR2 FQGNSA. This CDR3 comprises 15 residues. CDR3 DNA sequence: TGTGCCAGCAGCTACCTAGCGGGAGGCCACAATGAGCAGTTCTTC. It translates to CASSYLAGGHNEQFF.

This clone has only a few counts. The chain uses TRBV11-2 and TRBJ2-3, with 9 nucleotides matching TRBD1. V shed 1 base and J 2 bases; nucleotides not matched to a gene: 1. The CDR3 is 15 amino acids. Germline V gene sequence: CDR1 SGHAT, CDR2 FQNNGV. The DNA for the CDR3 is TGTGCCAGCAGCTTAGGGGACAGGGTCACAGATACGCAGTATTTT. It encodes CASSLGDRVTDTQYF.

V and J are TRBV18 and TRBJ1-6, with TRBD1 matching over 10 bases. J was trimmed by 5 bases and V by 6 bases; bases with no gene match: 4. CDR1 and CDR2 (germline): KGHSH, LQKENI. The CDR3 totals 15 residues. CDR3 amino acids: CASSFGQGDNSPLHF. The CDR3 bases are TGTGCCAGCTCGTTCGGACAGGGGGATAATTCACCCCTCCACTTT. The entire variable domain, with the rest obtained from reference TRBV18 and TRBJ1-6, is as follows: NAGVMQNPRHLVRRRGQEARLRCSPMKGHSHVYWYRQLPEEGLKFMVYLQKENIIDESGMPKERFSAEFPKEGPSILRIQQVVRGDSAAYFCASSFGQGDNSPLHFGNGTRLTVT.

The chain recombines TRBV6-5 with TRBJ2-2, with 8 nucleotides matching TRBD1. Germline CDR1 MNHEY, CDR2 SVGAGI. V shed 8 bases and J 9 bases; nucleotides not matched to a gene: 5. The CDR3 has 12 residues. This CDR3 reads CASGSGGRELFF. The DNA of the CDR3 is TGTGCCAGCGGATCAGGGGGCCGGGAGCTGTTTTTT.

This sequence joins TRBV5-1 and TRBJ2-3; D is unresolved. CDR1 SGHRS and CDR2 YFSETQ come from the germline V gene. Trimming took 4 bases from V and 11 from J, leaving 17 bases between them. The CDR3 totals 13 residues. DNA of the CDR3: TGCGCCAGCAGCCCACTCATGAACGAACGGCAGTATTTT. Its protein product is CASSPLMNERQYF.

This rearrangement joins TRBV5-1 to TRBJ1-5, with a weak D call TRBD1 (6 bases). V lost 1 base to trimming and J lost 3 bases, with 11 bases between them. This CDR3 is 15 amino acids long. Germline V gives CDR1 SGHRS, CDR2 YFSETQ. The CDR3 nucleotides are TGCGCCAGCAGCTTGACAGGGTCGGACAATCAGCCCCAGCATTTT. Protein product: CASSLTGSDNQPQHF.

V usage is TRBV27 and J usage is TRBJ1-2, with D possibly matching TRBD1 (5 bases). This CDR3 spans 15 amino acids. V was cut by 0 bases and J by 0 bases, with 8 bases left in between. CDR1 is MNHEY and CDR2 is SMNVEV in the germline V gene (reference sequence). The CDR3 reads CASSLSKTANYGYTF. For the CDR3, the DNA is TGTGCCAGCAGTTTATCGAAGACAGCTAACTATGGCTACACCTTC.

The chain has TRBV28 and TRBJ1-2; weak D call: TRBD1 (6 bases). V was pared by 6 bases and J by 7 bases, with 12 bases between. Germline CDR1 and CDR2: MDHEN and SYDVKM. This CDR3 contains 12 residues. The CDR3 region has the DNA TGTGCCAGCAGGCGGGGGCTAAGTGGCTACACCTTC. Its protein is CASRRGLSGYTF.

The V and J genes are TRBV21-1 and TRBJ2-6; the table's D gene call, TRBD2, was not cross checked with the DNA. TRBV21-1 is a pseudogene segment. The CDR3 covers 18 residues. The CDR3 spells CASSKAGGAFLWANVLTF. Here the CDR3 DNA reads TGTGCCAGCAGCAAAGCGGGGGGAGCCTTTCTCTGGGCCAACGTCCTGACTTTC.

The rearrangement uses TRBV12-3 or TRBV12-4 and TRBJ2-7; TRBD1 is a possible D gene (6 bases). The CDR3 runs 13 residues. V lost 5 bases, J lost 1 base, and 9 bases lay in between. The CDR3 loop is CASSQDSSYEQYF. In DNA, the CDR3 is TGTGCCAGCAGTCAGGACAGTTCCTACGAGCAGTACTTC.

The chain links TRBV5-4 to TRBJ2-3, with a tentative D call TRBD2 (6 bases). The CDR3 is 15 residues long. CDR1 and CDR2 from the germline V gene are SGHNT and YYREEE (reference sequence). Trimming took off 4 bases at V and 3 bases at J, with 15 bases between the two ends. The CDR3 coding sequence is TGTGCCAGCAGCGCAGGGCTAGCGAAGACAGATACGCAGTATTTT. This codes for CASSAGLAKTDTQYF.

The chain links TRBV7-3 to TRBJ1-2; 9 bases fit TRBD1. The germline CDR1 and CDR2 sequences are SGHTA and FQGTGA. The CDR3 length is 13 residues. V dropped 6 bases and J dropped 4; count of bases not matched to a gene: 3. CDR3 loop: CASSPDRGYGYTF. CDR3 DNA sequence: TGTGCCAGCAGTCCGGACAGGGGCTATGGCTACACCTTC.

This clone was found once. V and J are TRBV9 and TRBJ2-1; TRBD2 agrees at 13 bases. CDR3 length: 15 residues. The germline CDR1 and CDR2 sequences are SGDLS and YYNGEE. V lost 0 bases, J lost 12 bases, and 6 bases stayed unmatched. The CDR3 region is CASSVGTSGSGGQFF. CDR3 DNA sequence: TGTGCCAGCAGCGTAGGGACTAGCGGGAGTGGGGGGCAGTTCTTC.

Regarding this clone: Additional DNA sequences in this sample encode the identical CDR3. The rearrangement links TRBV6-5 to TRBJ2-7, with 12 bases fitting TRBD2. The CDR3 consists of 14 residues. Germline V CDR1 and CDR2: MNHEY, SVGAGI. The junction had 2 bases not matched to a gene; V was cut back by 5 bases and J by 3 bases. The CDR3 nucleotides are TGTGCCAGCAGTCGGACTAGCGGGGTCTACGAGCAGTACGTC. This codes for CASSRTSGVYEQYV.

The chain recombines TRBV11-2 with TRBJ1-6, with 8 bases aligning to TRBD1. This CDR3 spans 16 amino acids. The germline V gene encodes CDR1 SGHAT and CDR2 FQNNGV. V gave up 6 bases and J gave up 8 bases; unmatched junction bases: 12. CDR3 sequence (DNA): TGTGCCAGCAGTCATACCGCAGGGGGCTGGGATTCACCCCTCCACTTT. This codes for CASSHTAGGWDSPLHF.

This sequence joins TRBV28 and TRBJ2-5; D gene ambiguous. The CDR3 sequence is 14 residues long. Germline CDR1 and CDR2: MDHEN and SYDVKM. The V and J ends lost 1 base and 1 base respectively, with 7 bases between them. This CDR3 reads CASSLYMVQETQYF. The CDR3 nucleotides are TGTGCCAGCAGTTTATACATGGTCCAAGAGACCCAGTACTTC.

V usage is TRBV19 and J usage is TRBJ1-5, with D tentatively TRBD1 (6 bases). V dropped 5 bases and J dropped 3 bases, with 11 bases sitting between them. CDR3 length: 14 amino acids. Germline V gene lookup returns CDR1 LNHDA and CDR2 SQIVND (reference sequence). This chain's CDR3 is CASSVAGDNQPQHF. The CDR3 DNA is TGTGCCAGTAGTGTAGCAGGGGACAATCAGCCCCAGCATTTT.